The 3 T cell receptor beta chains reported below all come from one sample, sequenced in a study of CXCR3-negative and CXCR3-positive naive CD8 T cells. UMI-tagged TRB cDNA libraries were built via 5' RACE. TCRdb reprocessed the 5' RACE reads; each CDR3 protein has one entry and no DNA is given. In all, the sample yields 65,000 to 95,000 distinct CDR3 sequences. Sequencing used naive CXCR3- CD8+ T cells from blood. Subset of the sample: CD45RO-CCR7+CD27+CD95- naive CD8+ T cells lacking CXCR3 (TNR3-). Every receptor here comes from a human donor in good health. Some clones in this sample may be carry-over from other donors' samples.

The chain joins TRBV19 to TRBJ2-1. This CDR3 is 14 amino acids long. The germline CDR1 and CDR2 sequences are LNHDA and SQIVND (reference sequence). The CDR3 loop is CASSDNDGIYEQFF. Full variable domain (outside the CDR3, taken from reference TRBV19 and TRBJ2-1): DGGITQSPKYLFRKEGQNVTLSCEQNLNHDAMYWYRQDPGQGLRLIYYSQIVNDFQKGDIAEGYSVSREKKESFPLTVTSAQKNPTAFYLCASSDNDGIYEQFFGPGTRLTVL.

The chain recombines TRBV3-1 with TRBJ2-7; TCRdb names TRBD2, which stays unverified in the absence of DNA. This CDR3 spans 14 amino acids. Germline assignment: CDR1 LGHDT and CDR2 YNNKEL (reference sequence). CDR3 region: CASSYGLVSYEQYF.

V and J are TRBV12-3 or TRBV12-4 and TRBJ2-1; TCRdb designates TRBD1, a call that cannot be tested without DNA. The CDR3 consists of 20 residues. CDR3 sequence: CASSFGRDRGYLAGANEQFF.